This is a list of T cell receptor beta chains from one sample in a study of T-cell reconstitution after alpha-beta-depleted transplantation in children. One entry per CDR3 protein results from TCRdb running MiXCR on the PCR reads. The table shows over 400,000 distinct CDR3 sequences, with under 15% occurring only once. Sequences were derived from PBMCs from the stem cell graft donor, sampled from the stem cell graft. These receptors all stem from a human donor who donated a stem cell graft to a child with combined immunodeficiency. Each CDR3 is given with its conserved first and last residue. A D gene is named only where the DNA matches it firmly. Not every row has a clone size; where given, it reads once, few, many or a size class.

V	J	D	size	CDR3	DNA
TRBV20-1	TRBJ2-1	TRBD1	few	CSASHTGTGQNEQFF	TGCAGTGCTAGCCACACCGGGACAGGCCAAAATGAGCAGTTCTTC
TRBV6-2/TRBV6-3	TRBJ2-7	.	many	CASSYSWESYEQYF	TGTGCCAGCAGTTACTCGTGGGAAAGCTACGAGCAGTACTTC
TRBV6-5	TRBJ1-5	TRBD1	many	CASSSEGAAQPQHF	TGTGCCAGCAGTTCGGAGGGGGCAGCTCAGCCCCAGCATTTT
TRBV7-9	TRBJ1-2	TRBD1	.	CASVLPTGGYGYTF	TGTGCCAGCGTACTCCCGACAGGGGGCTATGGCTACACCTTC
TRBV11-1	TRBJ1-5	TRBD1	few	CASSPGQINSNQPQHF	TGTGCCAGCAGCCCGGGACAGATAAATAGCAATCAGCCCCAGCATTTT
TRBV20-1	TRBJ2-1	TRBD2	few	CSARRAGAGNEQFF	TGCAGTGCCCGAAGGGCGGGAGCTGGGAATGAGCAGTTCTTC
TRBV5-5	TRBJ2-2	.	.	CASREMFGGSGELFF	TGTGCCAGCCGTGAGATGTTTGGAGGCTCCGGGGAGCTGTTTTTT
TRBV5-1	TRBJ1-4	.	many	CAIEKLFF	TGCGCCATCGAAAAACTGTTTTTT
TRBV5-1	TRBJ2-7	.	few	CASSLTRGANEQYF	TGCGCCAGCAGCTTGACCAGGGGTGCTAACGAGCAGTACTTC
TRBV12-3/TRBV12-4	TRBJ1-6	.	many	CASRLGGGYNSPLHF	TGTGCCAGCAGACTAGGTGGGGGCTATAATTCACCCCTCCACTTT
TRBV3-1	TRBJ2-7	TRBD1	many	CASSQGGTGRNEQYF	TGTGCCAGCAGCCAAGGCGGGACAGGGCGGAACGAGCAGTACTTC
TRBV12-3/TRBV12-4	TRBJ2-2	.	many	CASSSPWGTGLSGELFF	TGTGCCAGCAGCTCTCCATGGGGCACAGGGCTTTCAGGGGAGCTGTTTTTT
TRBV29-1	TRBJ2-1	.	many	CSVAGRTGNNEQFF	TGCAGCGTTGCAGGAAGAACAGGGAACAATGAGCAGTTCTTC
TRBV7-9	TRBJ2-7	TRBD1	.	CASSLIWDSSYEQYF	TGTGCCAGCAGCTTAATATGGGACAGTTCCTACGAGCAGTACTTC
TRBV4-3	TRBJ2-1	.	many	CASSDGRGSYNEQFF	TGCGCCAGCAGCGATGGCAGGGGCTCCTACAATGAGCAGTTCTTC